Only a few counts were recorded for the clone carrying this T cell receptor (beta chain). The antigen is unknown. This sample was taken from a study of cytomegalovirus exposure and HLA in healthy donors. Study context: Caucasian-associated ancestry cluster membership applied to about four fifths of 398 genotyped donors. Study-wide results and caveats: Reportedly, cytomegalovirus status was diagnosed with high sensitivity and specificity.

The CDR3 runs to 14 residues. V dropped 1 base and J dropped 3; count of bases not matched to a gene: 2. CDR1 MGHRA and CDR2 YSYEKL come from the germline V gene. It was with 60 Vbeta and 13 Jbeta primers that the PCR ran. TCRdb keeps only in-frame clones here, not all; method: immunoSEQ multiplex PCR. Found here are over 150,000 clones, less than 80% of them singletons; the top ten hold 2.1%. Sequenced: PBMCs. The TCR comes from a middle-aged man in good health and CMV-seronegative. V and J are TRBV4-1 and TRBJ2-7; 8 bases align to TRBD2. The DNA of the CDR3 is TGCGCCAGCAGCCAAGTACTAGCGGACTACGAGCAGTACTTC. This translates into CASSQVLADYEQYF.